The rows below give T cell receptor beta chains drawn from one sample of a study of CD8 T cells in Susac syndrome. MiXCR, run by TCRdb on the immunoSEQ multiplex PCR reads, gives a single entry per CDR3 protein. The table lists fewer than 90,000 distinct CDR3 sequences, around 93% of them singletons. Sequencing was carried out using CD8+ T cells from PBMCs. The source is a human donor with Susac syndrome. The CDR3 runs from the conserved cysteine through the conserved F or W. D genes are given only for firm matches. For some rows the clone size is stated as once, few or many, or as a class when expanded; others skip it.

clone_size	j_call	d_call	v_call	cdr3_aa	cdr3_nt
-	TRBJ2-5	-	TRBV5-6	CASSSDWVGQETQYF	TGTGCCAGCAGCTCCGACTGGGTGGGACAAGAGACCCAGTACTTC
-	TRBJ2-2	-	TRBV20-1	CSARGEQNPRELFF	TGCAGTGCTAGGGGGGAGCAAAACCCCCGGGAGCTGTTTTTT
-	TRBJ2-3	-	TRBV6-2/TRBV6-3	CASSSRGGKTDTQYF	TGTGCCAGCAGCTCCCGGGGCGGGAAGACAGATACGCAGTATTTT
-	TRBJ1-2	-	TRBV6-2/TRBV6-3	CASSSQTGTNYGYTF	TGTGCCAGCAGTTCCCAGACAGGCACTAACTATGGCTACACCTTC
-	TRBJ2-7	TRBD1	TRBV6-2/TRBV6-3	CASSYGLSTGDYEQYF	TGTGCCAGCAGTTACGGCCTTTCGACAGGGGACTACGAGCAGTACTTC
-	TRBJ2-5	-	TRBV6-2/TRBV6-3	CASSPTPPPETQYF	TGTGCCAGCAGTCCCACCCCGCCTCCGGAGACCCAGTACTTC
-	TRBJ1-5	-	TRBV10-3	CAITWDISNQPQHF	TGTGCCATCACGTGGGATATCAGCAATCAGCCCCAGCATTTT
-	TRBJ2-3	TRBD1	TRBV28	CASSHRTGGTDTQYF	TGTGCCAGCAGTCACCGGACAGGCGGCACAGATACGCAGTATTTT
once	TRBJ2-3	-	TRBV9	CASSPPLAAGTDTQYF	TGTGCCAGCAGCCCCCCCCTGGCGGCTGGCACAGATACGCAGTATTTT
-	TRBJ1-5	-	TRBV2	CASSEAGLQPQHF	TGTGCCAGCAGTGAGGCGGGGTTACAGCCCCAGCATTTT
-	TRBJ1-1	-	TRBV4-1	CASSLTGVITEAFF	TGCGCCAGCAGCTTGACAGGAGTCATCACTGAAGCTTTCTTT